This T cell receptor (beta chain) was obtained from a study of blood T cell repertoires in COVID-19. Turning to the study itself: Acute and convalescent COVID-19 samples came from the United States, Italy and Spain. Sources were T cells, B-cell-depleted T cells, or PBMCs; the material itself was cDNA or gDNA.

The CDR3 is 16 amino acids. V was pared by 6 bases and J by 5 bases, with 23 bases between. Germline lookup yields CDR1 ENHRY and CDR2 SYGVKD. Original handling: For nucleated cells, counts were estimated from reference gene primer amplification. The table came from immunoSEQ multiplex PCR; TCRdb's copy has only in-frame clones and leaves some out. Clone size and V and J calls were adopted from that table, with D and trimming inferred from the DNA. This sample has a few hundred thousand clones, with 80% to 90% found just once. The sequence was obtained from a woman at least 80 years old with acute or convalescent COVID-19. Sequencing input: peripheral blood. The chain recombines TRBV10-3 with TRBJ2-7; possible D gene TRBD1, 6 bases. The CDR3 DNA follows: TGTGCCATCAGGGAAAACTCGGGACAAGGGGTCAACGAGCAGTACTTC. This gives the protein CAIRENSGQGVNEQYF.